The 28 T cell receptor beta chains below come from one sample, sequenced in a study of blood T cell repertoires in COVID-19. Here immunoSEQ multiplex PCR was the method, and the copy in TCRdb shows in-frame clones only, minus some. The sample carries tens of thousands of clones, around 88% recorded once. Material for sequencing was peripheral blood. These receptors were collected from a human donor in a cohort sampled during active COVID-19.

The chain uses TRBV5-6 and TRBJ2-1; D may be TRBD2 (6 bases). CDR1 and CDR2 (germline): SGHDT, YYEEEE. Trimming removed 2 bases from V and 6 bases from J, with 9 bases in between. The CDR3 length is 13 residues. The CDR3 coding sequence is TGTGCCAGCAGCTTTTCGGGAGCCAATGAGCAGTTCTTC. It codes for CASSFSGANEQFF. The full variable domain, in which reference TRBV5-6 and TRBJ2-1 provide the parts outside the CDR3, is DAGVTQSPTHLIKTRGQQVTLRCSPKSGHDTVSWYQQALGQGPQFIFQYYEEEERQRGNFPDRFSGHQFPNYSSELNVNALLLGDSALYLCASSFSGANEQFFGPGTRLTVL.

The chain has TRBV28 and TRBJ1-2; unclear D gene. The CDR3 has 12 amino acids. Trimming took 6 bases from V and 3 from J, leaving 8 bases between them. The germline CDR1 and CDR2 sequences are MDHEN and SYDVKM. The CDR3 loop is CASSRGDYGYTF. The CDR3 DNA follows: TGTGCCAGCAGCCGGGGTGACTATGGCTACACCTTC.

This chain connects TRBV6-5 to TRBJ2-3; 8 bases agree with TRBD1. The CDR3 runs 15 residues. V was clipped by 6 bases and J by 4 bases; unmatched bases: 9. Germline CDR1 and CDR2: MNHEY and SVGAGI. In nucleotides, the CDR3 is TGTGCCAGCAGCTTGGGACAGGTGCCCGCAGATACGCAGTATTTT. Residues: CASSLGQVPADTQYF.

CDR3 loop: CASRGTSGGVGTQYF. The CDR3, as DNA: TGTGCCAGCAGGGGGACTAGCGGGGGTGTTGGTACGCAGTATTTT. The chain links TRBV6-5 to TRBJ2-3; 14 nucleotides align to TRBD2. The CDR3 is 15 residues long. The V segment lost 6 bases and the J segment 8 bases; nucleotides outside the gene matches: 7. Germline V gene data show CDR1 as MNHEY and CDR2 as SVGAGI.

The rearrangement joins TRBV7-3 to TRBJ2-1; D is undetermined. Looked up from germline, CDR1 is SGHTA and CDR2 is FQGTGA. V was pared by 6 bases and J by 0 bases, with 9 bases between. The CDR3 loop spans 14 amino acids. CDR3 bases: TGTGCCAGCAGTTCTACTTCCTCCTACAATGAGCAGTTCTTC. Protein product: CASSSTSSYNEQFF. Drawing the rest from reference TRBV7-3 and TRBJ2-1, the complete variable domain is GAGVSQTPSNKVTEKGKYVELRCDPISGHTALYWYRQSLGQGPEFLIYFQGTGAADDSGLPNDRFFAVRPEGSVSTLKIQRTERGDSAVYLCASSSTSSYNEQFFGPGTRLTVL.

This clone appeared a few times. The CDR3 is CASSSGQGGLGEQFF. The CDR3 bases are TGTGCCAGCAGCTCGGGACAGGGGGGTCTAGGCGAGCAGTTCTTC. The chain is built from TRBV7-2 and TRBJ2-1, with 11 bases identical to TRBD1. CDR1 and CDR2 from the germline V gene are SGHTA and FQGNSA. This CDR3 contains 15 residues. With 4 bases clipped from V and 10 bases from J, the junction kept 9 bases outside the gene matches.

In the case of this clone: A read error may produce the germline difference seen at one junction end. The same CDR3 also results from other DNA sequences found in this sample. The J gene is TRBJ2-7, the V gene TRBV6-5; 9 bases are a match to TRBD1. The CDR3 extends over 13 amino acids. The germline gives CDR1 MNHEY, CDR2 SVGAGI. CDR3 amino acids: CASSPSRDREQYF. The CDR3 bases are TGTGCCAGCAGTCCGTCCCGGGACAGGGAGCAATACTTC.

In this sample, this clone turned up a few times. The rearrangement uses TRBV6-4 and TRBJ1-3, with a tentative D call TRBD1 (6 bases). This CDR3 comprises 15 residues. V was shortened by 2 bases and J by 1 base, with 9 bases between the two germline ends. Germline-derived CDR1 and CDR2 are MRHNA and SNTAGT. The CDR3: CASSDGQFSGNTIYF. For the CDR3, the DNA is TGTGCCAGCAGTGACGGACAGTTTTCTGGAAACACCATATATTTT.

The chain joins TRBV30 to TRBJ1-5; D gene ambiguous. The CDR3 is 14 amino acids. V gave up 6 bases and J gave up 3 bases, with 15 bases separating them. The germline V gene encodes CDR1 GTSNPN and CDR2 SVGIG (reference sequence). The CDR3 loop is CACKKGGNNQPQHF. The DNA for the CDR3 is TGTGCCTGCAAGAAGGGCGGGAACAATCAGCCCCAGCATTTT.

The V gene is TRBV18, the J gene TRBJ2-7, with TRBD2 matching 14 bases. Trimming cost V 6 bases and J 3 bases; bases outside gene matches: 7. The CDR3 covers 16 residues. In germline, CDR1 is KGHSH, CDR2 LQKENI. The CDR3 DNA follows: TGTGCCAGCTCTGTCCCGGGACTAGCGGGAGTCTACGAGCAGTACTTC. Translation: CASSVPGLAGVYEQYF.

The CDR3 spells CASGGGTGELFF. CDR3 coding DNA: TGTGCTAGTGGCGGCGGCACCGGGGAGCTGTTTTTT. The rearrangement uses TRBV12-5 and TRBJ2-2, with unresolved D. Trimming cost V 6 bases and J 4 bases, with 6 bases left between them. Germline V gene data show CDR1 as LGHNT and CDR2 as FRNRAP. CDR3 length: 12 amino acids.

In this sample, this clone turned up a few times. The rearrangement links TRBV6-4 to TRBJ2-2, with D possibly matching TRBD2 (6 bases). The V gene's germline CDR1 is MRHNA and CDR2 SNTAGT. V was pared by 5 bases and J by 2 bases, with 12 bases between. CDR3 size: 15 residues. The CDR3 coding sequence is TGTGCCAGCAGTCCGGACTATCCCAACACCGGGGAGCTGTTTTTT. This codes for CASSPDYPNTGELFF.

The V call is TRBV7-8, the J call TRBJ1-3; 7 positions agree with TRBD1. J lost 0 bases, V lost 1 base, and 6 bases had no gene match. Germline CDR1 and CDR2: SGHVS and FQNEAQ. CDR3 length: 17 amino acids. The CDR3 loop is CASSLGAGGFSGNTIYF. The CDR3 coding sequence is TGTGCCAGCAGCTTAGGCGCAGGGGGTTTCTCTGGAAACACCATATATTTT.

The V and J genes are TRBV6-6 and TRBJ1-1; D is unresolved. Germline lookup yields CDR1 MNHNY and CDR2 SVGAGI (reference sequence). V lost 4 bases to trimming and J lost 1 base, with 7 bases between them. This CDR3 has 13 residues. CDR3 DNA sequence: TGTGCCAGCAGTTCATCAGGGAACACTGAAGCTTTCTTT. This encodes CASSSSGNTEAFF.

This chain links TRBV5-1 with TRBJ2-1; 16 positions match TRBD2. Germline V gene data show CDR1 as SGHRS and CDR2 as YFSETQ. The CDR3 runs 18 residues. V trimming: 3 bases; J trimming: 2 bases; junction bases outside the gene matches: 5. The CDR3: CASSSGLAGGHTYNEQFF. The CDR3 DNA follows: TGCGCCAGCAGCTCGGGACTAGCGGGAGGGCATACCTACAATGAGCAGTTCTTC.

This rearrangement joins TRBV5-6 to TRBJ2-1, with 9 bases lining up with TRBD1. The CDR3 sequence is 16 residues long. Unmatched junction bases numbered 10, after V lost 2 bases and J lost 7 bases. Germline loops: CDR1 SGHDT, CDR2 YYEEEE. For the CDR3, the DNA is TGTGCCAGCAGCTTCTCAGCGACAGGGGGAGTGAATGAGCAGTTCTTC. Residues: CASSFSATGGVNEQFF.

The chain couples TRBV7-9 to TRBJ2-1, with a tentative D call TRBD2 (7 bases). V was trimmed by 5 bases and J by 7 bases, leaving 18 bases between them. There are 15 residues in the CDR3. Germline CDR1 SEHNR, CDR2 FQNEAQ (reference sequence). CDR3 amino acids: CASSPPSGGGNEQFF. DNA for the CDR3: TGTGCCAGCAGCCCCCCTAGCGGAGGGGGGAATGAGCAGTTCTTC.

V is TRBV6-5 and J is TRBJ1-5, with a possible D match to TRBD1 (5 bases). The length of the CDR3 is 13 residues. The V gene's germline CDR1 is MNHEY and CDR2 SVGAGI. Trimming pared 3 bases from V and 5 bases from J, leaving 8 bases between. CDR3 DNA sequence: TGTGCCAGCAGTTATGACAGCTATCAGCCCCAGCATTTT. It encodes CASSYDSYQPQHF.

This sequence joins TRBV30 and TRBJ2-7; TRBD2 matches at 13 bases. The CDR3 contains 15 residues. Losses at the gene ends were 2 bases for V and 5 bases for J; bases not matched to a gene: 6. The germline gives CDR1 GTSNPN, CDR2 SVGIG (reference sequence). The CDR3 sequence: CAWSHGLAGANEQYF. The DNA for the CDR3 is TGTGCCTGGAGTCACGGACTAGCGGGAGCCAACGAGCAGTACTTC. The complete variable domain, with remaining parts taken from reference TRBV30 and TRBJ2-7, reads SQTIHQWPATLVQPVGSPLSLECTVEGTSNPNLYWYRQAAGRGLQLLFYSVGIGQISSEVPQNLSASRPQDRQFILSSKKLLLSDSGFYLCAWSHGLAGANEQYFGPGTRLTVT.

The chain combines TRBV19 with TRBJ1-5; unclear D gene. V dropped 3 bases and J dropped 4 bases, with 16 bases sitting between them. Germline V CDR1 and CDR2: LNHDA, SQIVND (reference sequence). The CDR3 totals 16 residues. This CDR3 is CASSIPRKDPNQPQHF. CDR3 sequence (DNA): TGTGCCAGTAGTATCCCCAGGAAAGACCCAAATCAGCCCCAGCATTTT.

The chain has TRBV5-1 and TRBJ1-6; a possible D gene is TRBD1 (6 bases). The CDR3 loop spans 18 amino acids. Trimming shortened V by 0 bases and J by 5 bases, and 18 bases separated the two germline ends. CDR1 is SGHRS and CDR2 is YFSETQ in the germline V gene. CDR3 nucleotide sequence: TGCGCCAGCAGCTTGGAACGCGCAGGGGTGGTTGATAATTCACCCCTCCACTTT. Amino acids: CASSLERAGVVDNSPLHF.

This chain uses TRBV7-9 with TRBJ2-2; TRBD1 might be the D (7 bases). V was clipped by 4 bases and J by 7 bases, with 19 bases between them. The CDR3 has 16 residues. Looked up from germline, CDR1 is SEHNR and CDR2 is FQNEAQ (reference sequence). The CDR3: CASSSIRRGQGGELFF. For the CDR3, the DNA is TGTGCCAGCAGCTCCATCAGGAGGGGGCAAGGCGGGGAGCTGTTTTTT.

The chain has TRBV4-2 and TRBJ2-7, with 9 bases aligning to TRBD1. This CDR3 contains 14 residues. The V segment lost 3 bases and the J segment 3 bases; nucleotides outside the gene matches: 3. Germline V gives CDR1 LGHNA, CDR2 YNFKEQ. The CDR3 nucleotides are TGTGCCAGCAGCCAGGGACAGGGAGACTACGAGCAGTACTTC. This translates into CASSQGQGDYEQYF.

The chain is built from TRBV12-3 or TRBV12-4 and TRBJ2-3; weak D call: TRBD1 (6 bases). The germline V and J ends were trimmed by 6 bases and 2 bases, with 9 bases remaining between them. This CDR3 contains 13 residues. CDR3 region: CASRWGPTDTQYF. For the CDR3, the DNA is TGTGCCAGCAGGTGGGGGCCCACAGATACGCAGTATTTT.

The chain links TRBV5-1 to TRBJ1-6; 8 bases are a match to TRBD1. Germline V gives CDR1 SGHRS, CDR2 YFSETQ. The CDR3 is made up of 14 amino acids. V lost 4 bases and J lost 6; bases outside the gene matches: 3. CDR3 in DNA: TGCGCCAGCAGCCAGGACAGGGCTAATTCACCCCTCCACTTT. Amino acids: CASSQDRANSPLHF. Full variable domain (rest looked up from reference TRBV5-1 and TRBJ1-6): KAGVTQTPRYLIKTRGQQVTLSCSPISGHRSVSWYQQTPGQGLQFLFEYFSETQRNKGNFPGRFSGRQFSNSRSEMNVSTLELGDSALYLCASSQDRANSPLHFGNGTRLTVT.

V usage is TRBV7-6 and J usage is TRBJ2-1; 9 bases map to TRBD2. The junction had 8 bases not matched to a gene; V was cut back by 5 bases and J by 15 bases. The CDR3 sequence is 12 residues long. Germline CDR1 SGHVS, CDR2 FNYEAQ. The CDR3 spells CASSTQREVLFF. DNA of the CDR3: TGTGCCAGCAGCACACAGCGGGAGGTCTTGTTCTTC.

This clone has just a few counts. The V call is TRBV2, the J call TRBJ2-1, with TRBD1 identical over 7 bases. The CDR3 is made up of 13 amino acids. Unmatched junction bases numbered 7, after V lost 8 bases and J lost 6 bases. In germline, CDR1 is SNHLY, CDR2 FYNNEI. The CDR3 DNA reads TGTGCCAGCTGTCGGGACAGACTCAATGAGCAGTTCTTC. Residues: CASCRDRLNEQFF. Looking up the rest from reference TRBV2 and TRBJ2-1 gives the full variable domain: EPEVTQTPSHQVTQMGQEVILRCVPISNHLYFYWYRQILGQKVEFLVSFYNNEISEKSEIFDDQFSVERPDGSNFTLKIRSTKLEDSAMYFCASCRDRLNEQFFGPGTRLTVL.

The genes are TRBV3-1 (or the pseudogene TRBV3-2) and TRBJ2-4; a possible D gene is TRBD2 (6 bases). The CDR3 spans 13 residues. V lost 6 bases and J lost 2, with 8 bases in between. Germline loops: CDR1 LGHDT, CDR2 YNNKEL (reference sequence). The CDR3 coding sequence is TGTGCCAGCAGGGACTATTCCAAAAACATTCAGTACTTC. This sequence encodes CASRDYSKNIQYF.